This TCR beta chain was captured in a study of cytomegalovirus exposure and HLA in healthy donors. The overall study: Most genotyped donors, 81% of some 400, had Caucasian-associated genetic ancestry. Whole-study results and caveats: Common viral pathogens seemed, in a later analysis, to connect with several of the most significant clusters.

Primers included in the PCR were 60 Vbeta and 13 Jbeta primers. Measured with immunoSEQ multiplex PCR; TCRdb has only the in-frame clones, and not every one. The table lists 150,000 to 180,000 clones, 65% to 90% of them singletons. Concerning this clone itself: What it recognizes is unknown.

Germline values: CDR1 SEHNR, CDR2 FQNEAQ (reference sequence). The ends lost 5 bases at V and 5 bases at J; junction bases unmatched: 14. This CDR3 is built from 17 residues. The material sequenced was PBMCs. The J gene is TRBJ1-4, the V gene TRBV7-9, with 7 bases that match TRBD1. The source of this sequence is a woman between 50 and 59 years old in good health and CMV-seropositive. The CDR3 protein is CASSPLFRDSLNEKLFF. CDR3 in DNA: TGTGCCAGCAGCCCCTTGTTTAGGGACAGCCTAAATGAAAAACTGTTTTTT.